This T cell receptor (beta chain) came from a study of blood T cell repertoires in COVID-19. The wider study: Some COVID-19 samples were acute and others convalescent; all came from the United States, Italy and Spain. T cells, B-cell-depleted T cells, or PBMCs supplied cDNA or gDNA.

The protocol was immunoSEQ multiplex PCR, while the TCRdb copy is restricted to in-frame clones and leaves out a portion. The sample yields 150,000 to 200,000 clones, around 80% seen once. This CDR3 contains 16 residues. V lost 4 bases to trimming and J lost 2 bases, with 15 bases between them. Germline V gene lookup returns CDR1 SGHAT and CDR2 FQNNGV. The sequence derives from an older man with active or convalescent COVID-19. The specimen sequenced was peripheral blood. The chain combines TRBV11-2 with TRBJ1-3; D gene uncertain. The CDR3 nucleotides read TGTGCCAGCAGCTGGAGGGTGGTGAGTCCTGGAAACACCATATATTTT. Residues: CASSWRVVSPGNTIYF.